The rows below give T cell receptor beta chains drawn from one sample of a study of shared clonotypes between healthy human individuals. Some clones are missing from TCRdb's copy, which holds only in-frame ones; the method was immunoSEQ multiplex PCR. The sample yields approximately 740,000 clones, around 93% seen once. The material sequenced was naive CD8+ T cells sorted from blood. These receptors originate from a man aged 25-40 years in good health. Each CDR3 is given with its conserved first and last residue. D genes are given only for firm matches. Clone size is given for some rows only: seen once, a few or many times, or a class if the clone is expanded.

v_call	j_call	d_call	clone_size	cdr3_aa	cdr3_nt
TRBV7-9	TRBJ1-4	.	.	CASRENRETNEKLFF	TGTGCCAGCAGAGAAAACAGGGAGACTAATGAAAAACTGTTTTTT
TRBV14	TRBJ2-3	TRBD2	once	CASSQLSGRALGSTDTQYF	TGTGCCAGCAGCCAACTTAGCGGGAGGGCCCTTGGAAGCACAGATACGCAGTATTTT
TRBV21-1	TRBJ1-3	.	few	CASAGQGDGNTIYF	TGTGCCAGCGCGGGACAGGGGGACGGAAACACCATATATTTT
TRBV6-5	TRBJ1-5	TRBD1	.	CASSGTENQPQHF	TGTGCCAGCAGTGGGACAGAGAATCAGCCCCAGCATTTT
TRBV18	TRBJ1-1	.	.	CASSPGGLDTEAFF	TGTGCCAGCTCACCGGGGGGCCTTGACACTGAAGCTTTCTTT
TRBV10-2	TRBJ2-3	TRBD2	.	CASSGGRGRADTQYF	TGCGCCAGCAGCGGGGGTCGCGGGAGGGCAGATACGCAGTATTTT
TRBV30	TRBJ1-3	.	.	CAWSVLPGNTIYF	TGTGCCTGGAGTGTACTCCCAGGGAACACCATATATTTT
TRBV4-1	TRBJ1-1	.	.	CASSQVLDRRLNTEAFF	TGCGCCAGCAGCCAAGTCTTAGACAGGCGACTGAACACTGAAGCTTTCTTT
TRBV14	TRBJ2-2	.	.	CASSQLLASGELFF	TGTGCCAGCAGCCAATTGCTAGCGTCCGGGGAGCTGTTTTTT
TRBV4-1	TRBJ2-4	.	.	CASSQDSNIQYF	TGCGCCAGCAGCCAAGATTCAAACATTCAGTACTTC